The 3 T cell receptor beta chains listed next were all sequenced from one sample in a study of blood T cell repertoires in COVID-19. Measured with immunoSEQ multiplex PCR; TCRdb has only the in-frame clones, and not every one. Found here are about 75,000 clones, roughly 90% of them singletons; the top ten hold 5% to 8%. Sample: peripheral blood. The source of these receptors is a woman between 50 and 59 years old with acute or convalescent COVID-19.

The V and J genes are TRBV6-5 and TRBJ2-3, with 12 bases identical to TRBD2. The junction had 2 bases not matched to a gene; V was cut back by 6 bases and J by 1 base. This CDR3 contains 15 residues. Germline-derived CDR1 and CDR2 are MNHEY and SVGAGI. CDR3 nucleotides: TGTGCCAGCAGACTAGCGGGGGGCCGCACAGATACGCAGTATTTT. This codes for CASRLAGGRTDTQYF.

The sample holds one count of this clone. The chain uses TRBV9 and TRBJ1-3; unclear D gene. Deletions cut 0 bases from V and 8 bases from J, with 12 bases between. CDR1 and CDR2 from the germline V gene are SGDLS and YYNGEE. This CDR3 is built from 14 residues. CDR3 DNA sequence: TGTGCCAGCAGCGTAGCAAGGGAGGGATACACCATATATTTT. This encodes CASSVAREGYTIYF.

The gene calls are TRBV7-3 and TRBJ1-2; D is uncertain. V was pared by 3 bases and J by 4 bases, with 12 bases between. The V gene's germline CDR1 is SGHTA and CDR2 FQGTGA. The CDR3 covers 14 residues. The CDR3 bases are TGTGCCAGCAGCTTCGGACCGGGAGCCTATGGCTACACCTTC. This sequence encodes CASSFGPGAYGYTF.